This T cell receptor (beta chain) is from a study of T cells after posttransplantation cyclophosphamide. The CDR3 runs 16 residues. V was shortened by 3 bases and J by 6 bases, with 18 bases between the two germline ends. The V gene's germline CDR1 is SGHDT and CDR2 YYEEEE. The naive gate required viable CD3+CD4+ or CD3+CD8+ cells with CCR7+CD45RA+CD45RO-CD95-CD27+CD28+ phenotype. Only in-frame clones appear in the TCRdb table, and some are missing; sequencing was by immunoSEQ multiplex PCR. The data contain some 20,000 clones, less than 98% of them singletons. Sequenced material: naive CD4+ T cells sorted from PBMCs. The chain links TRBV5-6 to TRBJ1-4, with TRBD1 as a possible D gene (6 bases). This TCR was sampled from a man between 45 and 60 years old in good health, CMV-negative, and a related stem cell transplant donor. The DNA for the CDR3 is TGTGCCAGCAGCTCTACCCCACAGACAGGACATGAAAAACTGTTTTTT. This sequence encodes CASSSTPQTGHEKLFF.